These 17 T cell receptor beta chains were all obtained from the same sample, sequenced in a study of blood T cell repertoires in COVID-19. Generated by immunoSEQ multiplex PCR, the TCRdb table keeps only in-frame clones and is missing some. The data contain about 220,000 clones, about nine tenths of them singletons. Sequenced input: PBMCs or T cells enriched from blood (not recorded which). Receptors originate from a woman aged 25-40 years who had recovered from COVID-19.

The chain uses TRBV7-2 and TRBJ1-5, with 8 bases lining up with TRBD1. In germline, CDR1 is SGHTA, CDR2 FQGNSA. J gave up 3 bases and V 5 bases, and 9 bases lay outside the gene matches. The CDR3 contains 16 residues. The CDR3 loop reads CASSARTGPNNQPQHF. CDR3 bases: TGTGCCAGCAGCGCGAGGACAGGGCCGAACAATCAGCCCCAGCATTTT.

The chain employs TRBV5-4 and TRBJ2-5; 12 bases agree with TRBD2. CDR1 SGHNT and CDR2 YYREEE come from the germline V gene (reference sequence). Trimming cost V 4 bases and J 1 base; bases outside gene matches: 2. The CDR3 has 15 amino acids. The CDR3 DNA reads TGTGCCAGCAGCCCGGGACTAGCGGGCCAAGAGACCCAGTACTTC. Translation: CASSPGLAGQETQYF.

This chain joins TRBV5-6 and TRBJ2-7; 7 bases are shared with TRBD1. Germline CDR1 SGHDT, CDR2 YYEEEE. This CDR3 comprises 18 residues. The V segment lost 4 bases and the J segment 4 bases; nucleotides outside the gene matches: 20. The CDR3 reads CASSIRDSSTRSFYEQYF. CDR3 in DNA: TGTGCCAGCAGCATACGGGACAGTTCGACTCGGAGCTTTTACGAGCAGTACTTC.

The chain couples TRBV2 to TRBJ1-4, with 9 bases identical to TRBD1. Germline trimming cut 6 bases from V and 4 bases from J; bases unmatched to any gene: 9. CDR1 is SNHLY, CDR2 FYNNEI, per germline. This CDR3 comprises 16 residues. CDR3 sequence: CASSEITGGLNEKLFF. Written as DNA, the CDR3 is TGTGCCAGCAGCGAAATCACAGGGGGCCTTAATGAAAAACTGTTTTTT.

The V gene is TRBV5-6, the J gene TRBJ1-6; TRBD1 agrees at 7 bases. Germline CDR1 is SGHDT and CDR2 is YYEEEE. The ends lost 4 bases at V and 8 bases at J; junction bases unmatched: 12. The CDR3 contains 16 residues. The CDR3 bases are TGTGCCAGCAGCGTCGCCGGGACAGAAAATTATTCACCCCTCCACTTT. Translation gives CASSVAGTENYSPLHF.

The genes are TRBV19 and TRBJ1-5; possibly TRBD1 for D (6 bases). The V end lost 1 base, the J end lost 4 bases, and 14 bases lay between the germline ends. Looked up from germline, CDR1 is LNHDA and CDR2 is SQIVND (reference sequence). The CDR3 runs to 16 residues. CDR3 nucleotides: TGTGCCAGTAGTATAGTCTCAGGGGCCAGAAATCAGCCCCAGCATTTT. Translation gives CASSIVSGARNQPQHF.

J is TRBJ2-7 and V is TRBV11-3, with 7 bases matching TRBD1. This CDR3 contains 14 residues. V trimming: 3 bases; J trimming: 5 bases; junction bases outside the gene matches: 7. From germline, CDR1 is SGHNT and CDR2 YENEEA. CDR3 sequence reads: CASSLTGLRNEQYF. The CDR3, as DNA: TGTGCCAGCAGCTTGACAGGGTTAAGGAACGAGCAGTACTTC.

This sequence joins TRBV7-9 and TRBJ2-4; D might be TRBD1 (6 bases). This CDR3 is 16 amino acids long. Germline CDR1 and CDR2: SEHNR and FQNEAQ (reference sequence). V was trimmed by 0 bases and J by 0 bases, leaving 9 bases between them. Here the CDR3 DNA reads TGTGCCAGCAGCTTAGCGGGACACCTAGCCAAAAACATTCAGTACTTC. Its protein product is CASSLAGHLAKNIQYF.

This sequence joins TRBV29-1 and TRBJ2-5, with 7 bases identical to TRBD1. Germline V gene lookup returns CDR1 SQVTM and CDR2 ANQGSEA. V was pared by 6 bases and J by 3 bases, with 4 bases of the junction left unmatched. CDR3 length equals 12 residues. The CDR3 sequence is CSVVTGEETQYF. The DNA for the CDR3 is TGCAGCGTAGTTACAGGGGAAGAGACCCAGTACTTC.

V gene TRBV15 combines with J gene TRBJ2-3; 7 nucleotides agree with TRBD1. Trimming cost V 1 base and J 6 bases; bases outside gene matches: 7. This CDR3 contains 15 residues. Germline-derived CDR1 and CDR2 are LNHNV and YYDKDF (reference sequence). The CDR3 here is CATSRGDRQGDTQYF. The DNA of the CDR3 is TGTGCCACCAGCAGAGGGGACAGACAAGGGGATACGCAGTATTTT.

The CDR3, as DNA: TGTGCCAGCAGTTACGTGCGTGGGAACACTGAAGCTTTCTTT. Its translation is CASSYVRGNTEAFF. The chain carries TRBV6-2 or TRBV6-3 and TRBJ1-1; D not resolved. Germline CDR1 is MNHEY and CDR2 is SVGEGT. The V end lost 2 bases, the J end lost 1 base, and 8 bases lay between the germline ends. The CDR3 spans 14 residues.

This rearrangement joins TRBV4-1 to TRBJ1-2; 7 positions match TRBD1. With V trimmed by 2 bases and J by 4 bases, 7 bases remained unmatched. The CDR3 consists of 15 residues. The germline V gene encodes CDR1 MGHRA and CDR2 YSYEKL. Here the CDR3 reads CASSQKTGQIYGYTF. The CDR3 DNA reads TGCGCCAGCAGCCAAAAAACGGGACAGATCTATGGCTACACCTTC.

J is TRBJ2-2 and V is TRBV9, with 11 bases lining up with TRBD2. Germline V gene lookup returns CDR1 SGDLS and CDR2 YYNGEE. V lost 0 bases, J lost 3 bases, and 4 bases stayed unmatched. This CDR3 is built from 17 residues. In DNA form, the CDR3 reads TGTGCCAGCAGCGTAGTGCCTAGCGGGAGGTACACCGGGGAGCTGTTTTTT. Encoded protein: CASSVVPSGRYTGELFF.

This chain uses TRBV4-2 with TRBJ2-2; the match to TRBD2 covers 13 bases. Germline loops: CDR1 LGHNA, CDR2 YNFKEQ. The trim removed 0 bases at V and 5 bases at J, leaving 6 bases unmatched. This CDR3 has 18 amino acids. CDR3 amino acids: CASSQELTSGGATGELFF. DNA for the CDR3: TGTGCCAGCAGCCAAGAACTAACTAGCGGGGGGGCAACCGGGGAGCTGTTTTTT.

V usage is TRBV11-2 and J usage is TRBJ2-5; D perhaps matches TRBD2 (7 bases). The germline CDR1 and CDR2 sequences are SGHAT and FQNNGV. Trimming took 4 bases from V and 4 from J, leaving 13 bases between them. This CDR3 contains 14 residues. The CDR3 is CASSYGGGAETQYF. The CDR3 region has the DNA TGTGCCAGCAGCTATGGGGGGGGCGCAGAGACCCAGTACTTC.

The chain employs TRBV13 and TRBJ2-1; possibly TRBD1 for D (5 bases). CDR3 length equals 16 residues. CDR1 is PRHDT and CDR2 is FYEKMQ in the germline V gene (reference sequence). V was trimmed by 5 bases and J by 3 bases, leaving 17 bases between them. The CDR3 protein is CASSPPPGIYYNEQFF. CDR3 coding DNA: TGTGCCAGCAGCCCCCCCCCAGGGATATACTACAATGAGCAGTTCTTC.

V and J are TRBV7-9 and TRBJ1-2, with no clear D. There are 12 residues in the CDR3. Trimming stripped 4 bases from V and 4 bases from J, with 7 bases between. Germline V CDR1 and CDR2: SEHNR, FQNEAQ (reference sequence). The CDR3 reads CASSSGLYGYTF. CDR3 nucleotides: TGTGCCAGCAGCTCCGGTCTCTATGGCTACACCTTC.